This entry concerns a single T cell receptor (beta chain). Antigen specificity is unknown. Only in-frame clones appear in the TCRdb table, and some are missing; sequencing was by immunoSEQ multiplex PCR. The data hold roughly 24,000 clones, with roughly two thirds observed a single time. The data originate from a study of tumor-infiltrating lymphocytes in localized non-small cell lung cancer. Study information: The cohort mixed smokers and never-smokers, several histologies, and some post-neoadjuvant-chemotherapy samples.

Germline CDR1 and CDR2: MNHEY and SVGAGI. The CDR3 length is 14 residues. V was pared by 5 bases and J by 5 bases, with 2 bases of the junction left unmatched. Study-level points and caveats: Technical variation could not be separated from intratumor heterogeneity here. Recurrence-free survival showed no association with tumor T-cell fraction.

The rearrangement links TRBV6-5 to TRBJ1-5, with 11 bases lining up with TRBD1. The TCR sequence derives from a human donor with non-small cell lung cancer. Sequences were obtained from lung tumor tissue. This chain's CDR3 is CASSGQGADQPQHF. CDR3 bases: TGTGCCAGCAGTGGACAGGGGGCTGATCAGCCCCAGCATTTT.